Each of the 22 T cell receptor beta chains below was sequenced from the same sample in a study of blood T cell repertoires in COVID-19. Clones were sequenced by immunoSEQ multiplex PCR, and TCRdb holds only the in-frame ones, with some missing. The sample has roughly 500,000 clones, 85% to 90% seen once; the top ten hold approximately 0.9%. What was sequenced was peripheral blood. These receptors came from a man aged 18 to 30 with COVID-19, enrolled during active disease.

The genes are TRBV7-8 and TRBJ2-7, with 11 bases that match TRBD2. The CDR3 extends over 14 amino acids. After removal of 3 bases from V and 3 bases from J, the junction contained 1 base not matched to a gene. Germline values: CDR1 SGHVS, CDR2 FQNEAQ. CDR3 protein: CASSFLAGGYEQYF. Written as DNA, the CDR3 is TGTGCCAGCAGCTTTCTAGCGGGAGGCTACGAGCAGTACTTC. The variable domain in full, completed from reference TRBV7-8 and TRBJ2-7, reads GAGVSQSPRYKVAKRGQDVALRCDPISGHVSLFWYQQALGQGPEFLTYFQNEAQLDKSGLPSDRFFAERPEGSVSTLKIQRTQQEDSAVYLCASSFLAGGYEQYFGPGTRLTVT.

This clone was observed a few times. The chain uses TRBV4-1 and TRBJ2-2; possible D gene TRBD2, 6 bases. Germline CDR1 and CDR2: MGHRA and YSYEKL. V was shortened by 3 bases and J by 7 bases, with 18 bases between the two germline ends. This CDR3 is 16 amino acids long. The chain's CDR3 is CASSHVAGTDGGELFF. Here the CDR3 DNA reads TGCGCCAGCAGCCATGTCGCCGGGACTGACGGCGGGGAGCTGTTTTTT.

The V and J genes are TRBV3-1 (or the pseudogene TRBV3-2) and TRBJ1-1, with a weak D call TRBD1 (6 bases). From germline, CDR1 is LGHDT and CDR2 YNNKEL (reference sequence). Trimming took 1 base from V and 3 from J, leaving 15 bases between them. The CDR3 spans 16 residues. CDR3 sequence: CASSQGGGLGDTEAFF. CDR3 sequence (DNA): TGTGCCAGCAGCCAAGGGGGGGGGCTCGGAGACACTGAAGCTTTCTTT.

The CDR3 nucleotides read TGTGCCAGCAGTGAAGCGGGGACAGGGAGCTATGGCTACACCTTC. This gives the protein CASSEAGTGSYGYTF. The chain uses TRBV6-1 and TRBJ1-2; TRBD1 matches at 9 bases. V was clipped by 0 bases and J by 4 bases; unmatched bases: 3. This CDR3 spans 15 amino acids. Germline V gives CDR1 MNHNS, CDR2 SASEGT.

The V gene is TRBV3-1 (or the pseudogene TRBV3-2), the J gene TRBJ2-7; TRBD2 is a possible D gene (5 bases). Germline assignment: CDR1 LGHDT and CDR2 YNNKEL (reference sequence). The V and J ends lost 4 bases and 2 bases respectively, with 12 bases between them. This CDR3 region has 14 residues. The CDR3 DNA reads TGTGCCAGCAGCCCCCGCCCGGGGACCTACGAGCAGTACTTC. Translation gives CASSPRPGTYEQYF.

V is TRBV5-5 and J is TRBJ2-1, with D possibly matching TRBD2 (6 bases). Per the germline V gene, CDR1 is SGHKS and CDR2 is YYEKEE (reference sequence). V lost 4 bases to trimming and J lost 8 bases, with 16 bases between them. The CDR3 runs 14 residues. CDR3 loop: CASSHDRRDYEQFF. CDR3 sequence (DNA): TGTGCCAGCAGCCACGATCGGCGGGATTATGAGCAGTTCTTC.

The chain combines TRBV5-5 with TRBJ2-7; 8 positions agree with TRBD1. The CDR3 totals 14 residues. V was clipped by 0 bases and J by 4 bases; unmatched bases: 3. CDR1 SGHKS and CDR2 YYEKEE come from the germline V gene (reference sequence). This CDR3 is CASSLGGDRYEQYF. CDR3 bases: TGTGCCAGCAGCTTGGGCGGGGACAGGTACGAGCAGTACTTC.

The gene calls are TRBV6-1 and TRBJ1-5; D not certain. Germline CDR1 reads MNHNS; CDR2 reads SASEGT. The CDR3 runs 17 residues. Trimming took 4 bases from V and 1 from J, leaving 17 bases between them. CDR3 nucleotide sequence: TGTGCCAGCAGTGGGCGGGGATCGTGGGTAAGCAATCAGCCCCAGCATTTT. Its protein is CASSGRGSWVSNQPQHF.

The genes are TRBV9 and TRBJ1-6; tentatively, D is TRBD1 (5 bases). With 2 bases removed from V and 7 bases from J, the gap between germline ends came to 13 bases. This CDR3 is built from 15 residues. Germline V gene lookup returns CDR1 SGDLS and CDR2 YYNGEE. CDR3 loop: CASSVQGGLNSPLHF. CDR3 sequence (DNA): TGTGCCAGCAGCGTCCAGGGCGGCCTAAATTCACCCCTCCACTTT. Together with reference TRBV9 and TRBJ1-6, the CDR3 gives the full variable domain: DSGVTQTPKHLITATGQRVTLRCSPRSGDLSVYWYQQSLDQGLQFLIQYYNGEERAKGNILERFSAQQFPDLHSELNLSSLELGDSALYFCASSVQGGLNSPLHFGNGTRLTVT.

The V and J genes are TRBV5-1 and TRBJ2-7, with 8 bases lining up with TRBD2. The CDR3 has 16 residues. Germline V gene lookup returns CDR1 SGHRS and CDR2 YFSETQ. After removal of 5 bases from V and 1 base from J, the junction contained 11 bases not matched to a gene. CDR3 in DNA: TGCGCCAGCAGAATTAGCGGGACCCAACCTTCCTACGAGCAGTACTTC. Translated, it gives CASRISGTQPSYEQYF.

The chain carries TRBV6-5 and TRBJ2-5; D gene unclear. The CDR3 has 15 amino acids. The V gene's germline CDR1 is MNHEY and CDR2 SVGAGI. Trimming shortened V by 0 bases and J by 5 bases, and 13 bases separated the two germline ends. The CDR3 DNA reads as TGTGCCAGCAGTTACTCGGCCAGTGGTGTGGAGACCCAGTACTTC. This gives the protein CASSYSASGVETQYF.

To note about this clone: Other DNA sequences in this sample translate to the same CDR3. CDR3 coding DNA: TGTGCCAGCTCCCCCGGACAGGACTATGGCTACACCTTC. Protein: CASSPGQDYGYTF. The rearrangement links TRBV18 to TRBJ1-2, with 7 bases matching TRBD1. V lost 6 bases to trimming and J lost 3 bases; unmatched junction nucleotides: 4. The CDR3 is 13 amino acids. Germline V CDR1 and CDR2: KGHSH, LQKENI.

The gene calls are TRBV6-5 and TRBJ2-7; 10 bases line up with TRBD2. Germline V lookup: CDR1 MNHEY, CDR2 SVGAGI. This CDR3 spans 14 amino acids. Unmatched junction bases numbered 3, after V lost 4 bases and J lost 3 bases. The CDR3 coding sequence is TGTGCCAGCAGTTGGACTAGCGGTGTCTACGAGCAGTACTTC. Translated: CASSWTSGVYEQYF.

This chain uses TRBV6-5 with TRBJ2-1, with D perhaps TRBD1 (6 bases). The CDR3 covers 12 residues. Trimming stripped 8 bases from V and 8 bases from J, with 13 bases between. Germline lookup yields CDR1 MNHEY and CDR2 SVGAGI. The CDR3 region has the DNA TGTGCCAGCGCTCAGGGGCGCCATGAGCAGTTCTTC. Its protein is CASAQGRHEQFF.

The rearrangement links TRBV5-4 to TRBJ2-7; weak D call: TRBD2 (5 bases). Germline values: CDR1 SGHNT, CDR2 YYREEE (reference sequence). The CDR3 runs to 14 residues. V gave up 4 bases and J gave up 1 base, with 12 bases separating them. As DNA, the CDR3 is TGTGCCAGCAGCCCGCCGGGGAATTCCTACGAGCAGTACTTC. Amino acids: CASSPPGNSYEQYF. The full variable domain, completed using reference TRBV5-4 and TRBJ2-7, is ETGVTQSPTHLIKTRGQQVTLRCSSQSGHNTVSWYQQALGQGPQFIFQYYREEENGRGNFPPRFSGLQFPNYSSELNVNALELDDSALYLCASSPPGNSYEQYFGPGTRLTVT.

The chain couples TRBV19 to TRBJ1-2; no firm D call. The germline gives CDR1 LNHDA, CDR2 SQIVND (reference sequence). Between the trimmed V and J ends, which lost 5 bases and 3 bases, there was a span of 13 bases. CDR3 length: 14 residues. The CDR3 nucleotides read TGTGCCAGTAGTCCCGACCGGGTAGACTATGGCTACACCTTC. Translation: CASSPDRVDYGYTF.

The DNA for the CDR3 is TGTGCCAGTGCGGACAGGGCCAAAAACATTCAGTACTTC. It is translated as CASADRAKNIQYF. J is TRBJ2-4 and V is TRBV6-5; 7 positions match TRBD1. V lost 9 bases and J lost 1; bases outside the gene matches: 3. CDR1 is MNHEY, CDR2 SVGAGI, per germline. The CDR3 is 13 amino acids.

The V and J genes are TRBV27 and TRBJ2-7; possible D gene TRBD1, 6 bases. Trimming stripped 0 bases from V and 5 bases from J, with 11 bases between. The CDR3 has 14 amino acids. Germline loops: CDR1 MNHEY, CDR2 SMNVEV (reference sequence). The CDR3 protein is CASSLSPGDDEQYF. The CDR3 nucleotides read TGTGCCAGCAGTTTATCCCCAGGGGACGACGAGCAGTACTTC.

This clone was detected a few times. The gene calls are TRBV5-5 and TRBJ1-6; 8 bases agree with TRBD1. CDR1 SGHKS and CDR2 YYEKEE come from the germline V gene (reference sequence). The CDR3 spans 16 residues. V gave up 2 bases and J gave up 5 bases; unmatched junction bases: 6. The CDR3 DNA reads TGTGCCAGCAGCTTAGGGGACAGGTCGAATAATTCACCCCTCCACTTT. It yields the protein CASSLGDRSNNSPLHF.

CDR3 sequence: CSASPRGTRYYNEQFF. The CDR3 DNA is TGCAGTGCTAGTCCCCGGGGGACTAGGTACTACAATGAGCAGTTCTTC. The chain joins TRBV20-1 to TRBJ2-1; 8 bases match TRBD2. CDR3 length: 16 amino acids. With 3 bases clipped from V and 3 bases from J, the junction kept 10 bases outside the gene matches. The germline V gene encodes CDR1 DFQATT and CDR2 SNEGSKA (reference sequence).

The chain couples TRBV7-8 to TRBJ2-1; TRBD2 matches at 13 bases. V lost 2 bases to trimming and J lost 5 bases; unmatched junction nucleotides: 3. The CDR3 spans 16 residues. The V gene's germline CDR1 is SGHVS and CDR2 FQNEAQ. CDR3 loop: CASSLIGTSGNNEQFF. CDR3 DNA: TGTGCCAGCAGCTTAATCGGGACTAGCGGGAACAATGAGCAGTTCTTC.

The chain employs TRBV7-9 and TRBJ2-5; TRBD1 agrees at 7 bases. The CDR3 runs to 17 residues. Per the germline V gene, CDR1 is SEHNR and CDR2 is FQNEAQ (reference sequence). V lost 1 base to trimming and J lost 5 bases; unmatched junction nucleotides: 13. CDR3 DNA: TGTGCCAGCAGCTTAGTGGTAAAGGGGGCTAGCCGGGAGACCCAGTACTTC. This gives the protein CASSLVVKGASRETQYF.